Shown below are 16 T cell receptor beta chains from a single sample sequenced in a study of T cells after yellow fever vaccination. MiXCR was run by TCRdb on the 5' RACE reads, yielding one entry per CDR3 protein. This sample has 300,000 to 400,000 distinct CDR3 sequences, with 7% to 10% found just once. The sample in question was PBMCs, obtained about 41 days after the first yellow fever vaccination. The receptors shown here come from a man between 18 and 35 years old who received the YFV17D yellow fever vaccine.

The chain recombines TRBV20-1 with TRBJ1-1; tentative D call: TRBD1 (6 bases). The V end lost 0 bases, the J end lost 8 bases, and 7 bases lay between the germline ends. CDR1 DFQATT and CDR2 SNEGSKA come from the germline V gene (reference sequence). The CDR3 runs to 11 residues. This CDR3 is CSAREGAEAFF. In nucleotides, the CDR3 is TGCAGTGCTAGAGAGGGGGCCGAAGCTTTCTTT.

The J gene is TRBJ2-7, the V gene TRBV4-3, with D possibly being TRBD1 or TRBD2 (5 bases each). Germline-derived CDR1 and CDR2 are LGHNA and YSLEER. The CDR3 sequence is 14 residues long. V lost 2 bases and J lost 2, with 10 bases in between. The CDR3 nucleotides are TGCGCCAGCAGCCAATGGCAGGGACCCTACGAGCAGTACTTC. Protein product: CASSQWQGPYEQYF.

This clonotype was seen a handful of times. The CDR3 coding sequence is TGCGCCAGCAGCCCCCGTCAAATCGGGGTTGAGAACACTGAAGCTTTCTTT. Protein sequence: CASSPRQIGVENTEAFF. This sequence joins TRBV5-1 and TRBJ1-1; unclear D gene. This CDR3 is 17 amino acids long. Germline CDR1 SGHRS, CDR2 YFSETQ. Trimming stripped 4 bases from V and 1 base from J, with 20 bases between.

There are a few counts of this clonotype. This chain joins TRBV6-1 and TRBJ1-2; D is possibly TRBD1 (6 bases). V dropped 4 bases and J dropped 4 bases, with 13 bases sitting between them. In germline, CDR1 is MNHNS, CDR2 SASEGT. This CDR3 region has 14 residues. CDR3 coding DNA: TGTGCCAGCAGTGCACCGGGACACATCTATGGCTACACCTTC. Protein product: CASSAPGHIYGYTF.

The rearrangement joins TRBV2 to TRBJ1-4; 7 bases agree with TRBD1. The CDR3 totals 13 residues. V trimming: 7 bases; J trimming: 6 bases; junction bases outside the gene matches: 5. Germline V gene lookup returns CDR1 SNHLY and CDR2 FYNNEI. The CDR3 sequence is CASMGQRDEKLFF. DNA for the CDR3: TGTGCCAGCATGGGACAGCGGGATGAAAAACTGTTTTTT. The full variable domain, its missing parts supplied by reference TRBV2 and TRBJ1-4, is EPEVTQTPSHQVTQMGQEVILRCVPISNHLYFYWYRQILGQKVEFLVSFYNNEISEKSEIFDDQFSVERPDGSNFTLKIRSTKLEDSAMYFCASMGQRDEKLFFGSGTQLSVL.

This clonotype was counted between two and nine times. The chain carries TRBV7-9 and TRBJ1-4; D is perhaps TRBD1 (5 bases). CDR3 length: 16 amino acids. Germline V lookup: CDR1 SEHNR, CDR2 FQNEAQ (reference sequence). V lost 4 bases, J lost 4 bases, and 16 bases lay in between. DNA of the CDR3: TGTGCCAGCAGCTCCCCGAGGGGAGCAATTAATGAAAAACTGTTTTTT. Its protein product is CASSSPRGAINEKLFF.

There are a few counts of this clonotype. The chain joins TRBV12-3 or TRBV12-4 to TRBJ2-3; D remains unclear. Deletions cut 2 bases from V and 4 bases from J, with 4 bases between. The CDR3 sequence is 12 residues long. CDR3 sequence reads: CASSLFPDTQYF. In nucleotides, the CDR3 is TGTGCCAGCAGTTTATTCCCAGATACGCAGTATTTT.

On this clonotype: A much larger clone differs from this one at a single base, so this may be a read error. This chain joins TRBV11-2 and TRBJ2-3; D not resolved. Germline V gene data show CDR1 as SGHAT and CDR2 as FQNNGV. CDR3 size: 12 residues. This CDR3 reads CASSRSTDAQYF. CDR3 coding DNA: TGTGCCAGCAGCCGGTCCACAGATGCGCAGTATTTT.

V and J are TRBV7-9 and TRBJ2-3; TRBD1 is a possible D gene (5 bases). The CDR3 has 14 residues. The V gene lost 7 bases and the J gene lost 4 bases, with 15 bases spanning the gap. In germline, CDR1 is SEHNR, CDR2 FQNEAQ (reference sequence). DNA for the CDR3: TGTGCCAGCATTCCGCAGGGTAGGGCAGATACGCAGTATTTT. It specifies CASIPQGRADTQYF. The whole variable domain, filled in from reference TRBV7-9 and TRBJ2-3, reads DTGVSQNPRHKITKRGQNVTFRCDPISEHNRLYWYRQTLGQGPEFLTYFQNEAQLEKSRLLSDRFSAERPKGSFSTLEIQRTEQGDSAMYLCASIPQGRADTQYFGPGTRLTVL.

This clonotype was observed a few times. V usage is TRBV29-1 and J usage is TRBJ2-3; 8 bases line up with TRBD1. Germline V gene data show CDR1 as SQVTM and CDR2 as ANQGSEA. J was trimmed by 4 bases and V by 5 bases; bases with no gene match: 8. CDR3 length: 14 residues. The CDR3 reads CSVSRGLNADTQYF. The DNA of the CDR3 is TGCAGCGTTTCCAGGGGGCTTAACGCAGATACGCAGTATTTT.

This clonotype has a handful of counts. The rearrangement joins TRBV7-1 to TRBJ2-6; 10 nucleotides match TRBD1. TRBV7-1 is noted as an ORF with a role that remains uncertain. CDR3 length: 19 residues. J gave up 0 bases and V 3 bases, and 8 bases lay outside the gene matches. For the CDR3, the DNA is TGTGCCAGCAGCTCGCTGACCGGGACAGGGGCCTCTGGGGCCAACGTCCTGACTTTC. Protein sequence: CASSSLTGTGASGANVLTF.

The chain joins TRBV11-2 to TRBJ2-1; 10 bases match TRBD2. The trim removed 4 bases at V and 0 bases at J, leaving 9 bases unmatched. The CDR3 sequence is 18 residues long. Germline CDR1 is SGHAT and CDR2 is FQNNGV. The CDR3 region has the DNA TGTGCCAGCAGCTCACCTACTAGCGGGGTGAGCTCCTACAATGAGCAGTTCTTC. Translation: CASSSPTSGVSSYNEQFF.

This clonotype was found many times. The gene calls are TRBV4-2 and TRBJ2-7; no clear D. The CDR3 totals 15 residues. V shed 1 base and J shed 0 bases, with 10 bases lying between them. Germline V gene lookup returns CDR1 LGHNA and CDR2 YNFKEQ. The CDR3 loop reads CASSQGATFSYEQYF. Here the CDR3 DNA reads TGTGCCAGCAGCCAAGGGGCTACGTTCTCCTACGAGCAGTACTTC.

The chain uses TRBV6-1 and TRBJ2-3; 9 bases match TRBD2. The CDR3 loop spans 18 amino acids. CDR1 MNHNS and CDR2 SASEGT come from the germline V gene. After removal of 1 base from V and 3 bases from J, the junction contained 11 bases not matched to a gene. The CDR3 DNA follows: TGTGCCAGCAGTGAAGTGGAATACGGCGGGGGGGCGACAGATACGCAGTATTTT. This codes for CASSEVEYGGGATDTQYF.

The chain links TRBV29-1 to TRBJ2-6, with TRBD1 matching over 8 bases. The V gene end was trimmed by 6 bases and the J gene end by 0 bases; junction bases not matched to a gene: 7. The CDR3 is 16 amino acids. Germline lookup yields CDR1 SQVTM and CDR2 ANQGSEA. CDR3 in DNA: TGCAGCGTCGGAGGACAGGGATTCTCTGGGGCCAACGTCCTGACTTTC. It yields the protein CSVGGQGFSGANVLTF.

This clonotype was counted between two and nine times. The chain couples TRBV4-1 to TRBJ2-5, with 15 bases matching TRBD2. From germline, CDR1 is MGHRA and CDR2 YSYEKL. CDR3 length equals 16 residues. J gave up 5 bases and V 4 bases, and 5 bases lay outside the gene matches. The CDR3 DNA is TGCGCCAGCAGCCCAGGACTAGCGGGGGGGATGGAGACCCAGTACTTC. Its protein is CASSPGLAGGMETQYF.